This T cell receptor (beta chain) was recovered during a study of blood T cell repertoires in COVID-19. In the study overall: The cDNA or gDNA used as material had been derived from T cells, B-cell-depleted T cells, or PBMCs.

Trimming removed 11 bases from V and 8 bases from J, with 9 bases in between. Germline V gene sequence: CDR1 SGHTA, CDR2 FQGTGA. The CDR3 totals 9 residues. As handled by the study authors: Nucleated cell counts were estimated from reference gene primer amplification. Profiling relied on immunoSEQ multiplex PCR, and the TCRdb table lists in-frame clones only, not all of them. That table supplies the V and J calls and clone size; D and trimming were determined from the DNA. The sample comprises 220,000 or so clones, around 84% of which are singletons, and 4.5% to 5.5% rests with the top ten. This TCR came from an older woman who had recovered from COVID-19. The chain employs TRBV7-3 and TRBJ1-2; D gene uncertain. The sample consisted of peripheral blood. The DNA for the CDR3 is TGTGCCGGGAGGTACGGCTACACCTTC. It codes for CAGRYGYTF.